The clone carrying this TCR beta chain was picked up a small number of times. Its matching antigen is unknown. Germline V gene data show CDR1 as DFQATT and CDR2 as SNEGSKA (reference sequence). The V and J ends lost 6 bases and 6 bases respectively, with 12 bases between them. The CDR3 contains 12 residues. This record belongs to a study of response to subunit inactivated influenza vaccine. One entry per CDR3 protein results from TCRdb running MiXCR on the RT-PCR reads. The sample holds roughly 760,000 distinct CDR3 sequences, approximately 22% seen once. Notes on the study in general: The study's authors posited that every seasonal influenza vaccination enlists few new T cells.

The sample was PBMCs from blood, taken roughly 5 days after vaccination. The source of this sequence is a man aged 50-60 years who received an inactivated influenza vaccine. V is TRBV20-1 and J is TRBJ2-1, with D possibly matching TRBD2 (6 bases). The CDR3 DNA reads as TGCAGTGCGCGGGGAGTCGCCAATGAGCAGTTCTTC. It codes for CSARGVANEQFF.